Shown below are 6 T cell receptor beta chains from a single sample sequenced in a study of CD8 T cells in ankylosing spondylitis. TCRdb ran MiXCR on the 5' RACE reads and lists one entry per CDR3 protein. Here the sample spans roughly 64,000 distinct CDR3 sequences, about 6% being singletons. The sequencing input was synovial fluid, either unsorted or a sorted T cell fraction (not recorded which). Receptor source: a male donor with ankylosing spondylitis.

This chain connects TRBV5-1 to TRBJ2-3; 8 nucleotides line up with TRBD2. The germline gives CDR1 SGHRS, CDR2 YFSETQ. The V and J ends lost 0 bases and 1 base, in that order; junction bases with no gene match: 22. The CDR3 spans 22 residues. Here the CDR3 reads CASSLAARLRSQREYGTDTQYF. Written as DNA, the CDR3 is TGCGCCAGCAGCTTGGCCGCGAGGCTCAGGAGCCAGCGGGAGTATGGCACAGATACGCAGTATTTT. Together with reference TRBV5-1 and TRBJ2-3, the CDR3 gives the full variable domain: KAGVTQTPRYLIKTRGQQVTLSCSPISGHRSVSWYQQTPGQGLQFLFEYFSETQRNKGNFPGRFSGRQFSNSRSEMNVSTLELGDSALYLCASSLAARLRSQREYGTDTQYFGPGTRLTVL.

This clonotype was detected many times. This chain's CDR3 is CASSESGGRVTDTQYF. For the CDR3, the DNA is TGTGCCAGCAGTGAATCTGGGGGGAGAGTAACAGATACGCAGTATTTT. The rearrangement joins TRBV25-1 to TRBJ2-3, with D possibly matching TRBD2 (6 bases). This CDR3 contains 16 residues. From germline, CDR1 is MGHDK and CDR2 SYGVNS. V gave up 1 base and J gave up 3 bases, with 14 bases separating them.

This clonotype was recorded many times. V usage is TRBV19 and J usage is TRBJ2-6; unclear D gene. Germline CDR1 LNHDA, CDR2 SQIVND (reference sequence). The germline V and J ends were trimmed by 4 bases and 1 base, with 8 bases remaining between them. This CDR3 spans 15 amino acids. This CDR3 is CASSKAPSGANVLTF. CDR3 nucleotides: TGTGCCAGTAGTAAGGCCCCTTCTGGGGCCAACGTCCTGACTTTC. Filled out from reference TRBV19 and TRBJ2-6, the complete variable domain reads DGGITQSPKYLFRKEGQNVTLSCEQNLNHDAMYWYRQDPGQGLRLIYYSQIVNDFQKGDIAEGYSVSREKKESFPLTVTSAQKNPTAFYLCASSKAPSGANVLTFGAGSRLTVL.

This clonotype was observed at least ten times. This chain connects TRBV9 to TRBJ2-7; 9 bases are shared with TRBD1. This CDR3 region has 15 residues. CDR1 and CDR2 (germline): SGDLS, YYNGEE. J gave up 3 bases and V 3 bases, and 7 bases lay outside the gene matches. In DNA, the CDR3 is TGTGCCAGCAGCGCGAGGACAGGGGAAAGCTACGAGCAGTACTTC. It specifies CASSARTGESYEQYF.

V usage is TRBV7-3 and J usage is TRBJ2-1; tentatively, D is TRBD2 (6 bases). The V gene lost 5 bases and the J gene lost 9 bases, with 26 bases spanning the gap. The CDR3 spans 17 residues. The germline CDR1 and CDR2 sequences are SGHTA and FQGTGA. CDR3 region: CASSPGTARAGYGEQFF. CDR3 sequence (DNA): TGTGCCAGCAGCCCCGGAACAGCCCGGGCGGGATATGGTGAGCAGTTCTTC.

Ten or more counts support this clonotype. V usage is TRBV5-5 and J usage is TRBJ2-1, with TRBD2 identical over 11 bases. The CDR3 is made up of 15 amino acids. Germline V gene lookup returns CDR1 SGHKS and CDR2 YYEKEE (reference sequence). V shed 3 bases and J 3 bases; nucleotides not matched to a gene: 2. The CDR3 sequence: CASSSGLAGYNEQFF. The CDR3 DNA is TGTGCCAGCAGCTCCGGACTAGCGGGCTACAATGAGCAGTTCTTC.